Below, 3 T cell receptor beta chains from the same sample are listed, as sequenced in a study of cytomegalovirus exposure and HLA in healthy donors. The PCR employed 60 Vbeta primers together with 13 Jbeta primers. Method: immunoSEQ multiplex PCR; TCRdb's copy keeps in-frame clones and lacks some. The sample has about 140,000 clones; 88% are singletons. Sequencing used PBMCs. These receptors were collected from a woman aged 40-49 years in good health and CMV-seronegative.

The V call is TRBV7-8, the J call TRBJ2-7; D not resolved. The CDR3 contains 15 residues. Germline CDR1 reads SGHVS; CDR2 reads FQNEAQ. V was shortened by 1 base and J by 2 bases, with 12 bases between the two germline ends. For the CDR3, the DNA is TGTGCCAGCAGCTTAGGGCCCGGGTTCCCCTACGAGCAGTACTTC. Translated: CASSLGPGFPYEQYF. Looking up the rest from reference TRBV7-8 and TRBJ2-7 gives the full variable domain: GAGVSQSPRYKVAKRGQDVALRCDPISGHVSLFWYQQALGQGPEFLTYFQNEAQLDKSGLPSDRFFAERPEGSVSTLKIQRTQQEDSAVYLCASSLGPGFPYEQYFGPGTRLTVT.

The chain joins TRBV25-1 to TRBJ1-3; the match to TRBD1 covers 8 bases. This CDR3 is 17 amino acids long. In germline, CDR1 is MGHDK, CDR2 SYGVNS. Trimming removed 2 bases from V and 2 bases from J; junction bases left unmatched: 8. As DNA, the CDR3 is TGTGCCAGCAGTGAAGCGGCCAGGGGGCCCCCTGGAAACACCATATATTTT. It yields the protein CASSEAARGPPGNTIYF.

The rearrangement joins TRBV6-5 to TRBJ2-1; TRBD1 agrees at 9 bases. CDR3 length: 15 amino acids. Trimming took 5 bases from V and 8 from J; bases not matched to a gene: 10. Germline V gene sequence: CDR1 MNHEY, CDR2 SVGAGI. The CDR3 DNA sequence: TGTGCCAGCAGTCCACCTACGACAGGGGGGTATGAGCAGTTCTTC. It codes for CASSPPTTGGYEQFF.